Shown below are 5 T cell receptor beta chains from a single sample sequenced in a study of shared clonotypes between healthy human individuals. Profiling relied on immunoSEQ multiplex PCR, and the TCRdb table lists in-frame clones only, not all of them. The table records about 2.1 million clones, just under 95% of them present only once. Terminally differentiated effector memory CD45RA+ cells were excluded by CCR7 positive selection of CD45RO-negative cells. Material for sequencing was naive CD8+ T cells from PBMCs. The receptors come from a man aged 18 to 35 in good health. Some clones in this sample may be carry-over from other donors' samples.

This chain uses TRBV5-4 with TRBJ2-7, with 13 positions matching TRBD2. The CDR3 extends over 18 amino acids. V trimming: 3 bases; J trimming: 5 bases; junction bases outside the gene matches: 14. CDR1 SGHNT and CDR2 YYREEE come from the germline V gene (reference sequence). Here the CDR3 DNA reads TGTGCCAGCAGCTCAGTGAGGGGAAGGACTAGCGGGAGTAACGAGCAGTACTTC. This translates into CASSSVRGRTSGSNEQYF.

This clone appeared once. The J gene is TRBJ1-2, the V gene TRBV27, with D perhaps TRBD1 (6 bases). This CDR3 contains 15 residues. Looked up from germline, CDR1 is MNHEY and CDR2 is SMNVEV (reference sequence). With 7 bases removed from V and 8 bases from J, the gap between germline ends came to 23 bases. The CDR3, as DNA: TGTGCCAGCAAGGGGGGTCATGGGGCCCTTCGGGGCTACACCTTC. This translates into CASKGGHGALRGYTF.

This rearrangement joins TRBV7-8 to TRBJ2-5, with D possibly being TRBD1 or TRBD2 (5 bases each). The CDR3 spans 13 residues. Germline loops: CDR1 SGHVS, CDR2 FQNEAQ. Trimming removed 3 bases from V and 3 bases from J, with 8 bases in between. CDR3 region: CASSLGPKETQYF. In DNA form, the CDR3 reads TGTGCCAGCAGCTTGGGACCTAAAGAGACCCAGTACTTC.

The chain employs TRBV7-2 and TRBJ2-7, with D possibly matching TRBD1 (5 bases). The CDR3 length is 13 residues. Germline V gene data show CDR1 as SGHTA and CDR2 as FQGNSA. V was shortened by 5 bases and J by 3 bases, with 11 bases between the two germline ends. This chain's CDR3 is CASSASQGYEQYF. The CDR3 bases are TGTGCCAGCAGCGCCTCGCAGGGCTACGAGCAGTACTTC.

The gene calls are TRBV4-3 and TRBJ2-1; 13 bases fit TRBD2. CDR1 is LGHNA and CDR2 is YSLEER in the germline V gene. V was pared by 9 bases and J by 4 bases, with 3 bases of the junction left unmatched. The CDR3 totals 14 residues. The CDR3 reads CASGLAGAYNEQFF. The CDR3 DNA reads TGCGCCAGTGGACTAGCGGGAGCTTACAATGAGCAGTTCTTC.